Listed below are T cell receptor beta chains from one sample, sequenced in a study of blood T cell repertoires in COVID-19. TCRdb's copy holds only in-frame clones and misses some; the assay was immunoSEQ multiplex PCR. The data show around 400,000 clones, 87% seen once. Sequencing was performed on peripheral blood. These receptor sequences come from a woman aged 55-75 years with COVID-19, enrolled during active disease. Each CDR3 is given with its conserved first and last residue. The order of the fields is CDR3 protein, CDR3 DNA, J gene, V gene, clone size, D gene. The D gene is left open where the match is weak. The size entry is marked missing in some rows and otherwise reads once, few, many or a size class.

CASSFYRVTDIQYF,TGTGCCAGCAGCTTCTACAGGGTAACAGACATTCAGTACTTC,TRBJ2-4,TRBV7-9,few,-
CARKLAGTGNGYTF,TGTGCCAGAAAACTGGCCGGGACAGGGAATGGCTACACCTTC,TRBJ1-2,TRBV6-5,-,TRBD1
CASSSEGRSEKLFF,TGTGCCAGCAGCTCAGAGGGGAGGAGCGAAAAACTGTTTTTT,TRBJ1-4,TRBV9,-,-
CASTGTALGPQHF,TGTGCCAGCACTGGGACAGCCCTTGGGCCCCAGCATTTT,TRBJ1-5,TRBV6-5,-,TRBD1
CASSQGTGTDTQYF,TGTGCCAGCAGCCAGGGAACAGGCACAGATACGCAGTATTTT,TRBJ2-3,TRBV11-1,-,-
CASSSTGVLGTEAFF,TGTGCCAGCAGCTCGACAGGGGTTTTGGGCACTGAAGCTTTCTTT,TRBJ1-1,TRBV7-3,-,TRBD1
CASSPPGTGVRTGELFF,TGTGCCAGCTCACCTCCCGGGACAGGGGTCCGCACCGGGGAGCTGTTTTTT,TRBJ2-2,TRBV18,-,TRBD1
CASRSGQGATEAFF,TGTGCCAGCAGATCGGGACAGGGGGCCACTGAAGCTTTCTTT,TRBJ1-1,TRBV6-5,-,TRBD1
CASSPGQGNGYTF,TGTGCCAGCAGCCCCGGACAGGGGAATGGCTACACCTTC,TRBJ1-2,TRBV3-1/TRBV3-2,-,TRBD1
CASSTGNFYGYTF,TGTGCCAGTAGTACAGGGAACTTCTATGGCTACACCTTC,TRBJ1-2,TRBV19,few,-
CASSLSGTAQYEQYF,TGTGCCAGCAGCTTAAGTGGGACAGCGCAGTACGAGCAGTACTTC,TRBJ2-7,TRBV7-2,-,TRBD1